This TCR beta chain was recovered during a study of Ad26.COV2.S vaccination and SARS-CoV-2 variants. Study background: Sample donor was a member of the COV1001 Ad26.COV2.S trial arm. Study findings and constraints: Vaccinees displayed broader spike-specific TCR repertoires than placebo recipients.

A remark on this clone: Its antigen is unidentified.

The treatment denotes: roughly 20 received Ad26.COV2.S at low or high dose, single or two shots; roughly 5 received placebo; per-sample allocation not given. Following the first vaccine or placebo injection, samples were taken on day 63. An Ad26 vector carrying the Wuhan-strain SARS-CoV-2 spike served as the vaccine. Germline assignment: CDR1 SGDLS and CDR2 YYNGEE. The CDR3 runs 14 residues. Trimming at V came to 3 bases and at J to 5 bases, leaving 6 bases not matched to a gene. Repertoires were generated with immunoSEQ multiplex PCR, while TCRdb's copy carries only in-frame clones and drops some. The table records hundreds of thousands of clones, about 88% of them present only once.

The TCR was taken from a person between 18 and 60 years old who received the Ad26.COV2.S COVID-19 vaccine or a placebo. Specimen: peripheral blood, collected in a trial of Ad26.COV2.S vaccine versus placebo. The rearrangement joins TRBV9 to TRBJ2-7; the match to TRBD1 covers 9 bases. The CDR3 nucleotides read TGTGCCAGCAGCGCTCAGGGACAGGGCAACGAGCAGTACTTC. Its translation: CASSAQGQGNEQYF.